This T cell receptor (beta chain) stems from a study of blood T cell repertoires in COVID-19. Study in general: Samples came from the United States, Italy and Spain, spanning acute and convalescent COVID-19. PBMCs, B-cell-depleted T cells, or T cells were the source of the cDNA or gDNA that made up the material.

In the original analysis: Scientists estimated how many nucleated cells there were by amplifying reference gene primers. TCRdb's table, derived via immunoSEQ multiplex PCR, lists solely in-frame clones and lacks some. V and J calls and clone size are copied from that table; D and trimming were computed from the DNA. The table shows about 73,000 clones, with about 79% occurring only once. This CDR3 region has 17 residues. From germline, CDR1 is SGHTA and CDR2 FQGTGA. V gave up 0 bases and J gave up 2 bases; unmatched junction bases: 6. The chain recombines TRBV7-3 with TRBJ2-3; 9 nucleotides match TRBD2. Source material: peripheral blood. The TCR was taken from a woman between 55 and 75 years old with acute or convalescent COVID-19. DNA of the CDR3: TGTGCCAGCAGCTTAACCCCAGCGGGAGGCCACACAGATACGCAGTATTTT. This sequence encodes CASSLTPAGGHTDTQYF. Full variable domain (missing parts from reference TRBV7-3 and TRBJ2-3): GAGVSQTPSNKVTEKGKYVELRCDPISGHTALYWYRQSLGQGPEFLIYFQGTGAADDSGLPNDRFFAVRPEGSVSTLKIQRTERGDSAVYLCASSLTPAGGHTDTQYFGPGTRLTVL.